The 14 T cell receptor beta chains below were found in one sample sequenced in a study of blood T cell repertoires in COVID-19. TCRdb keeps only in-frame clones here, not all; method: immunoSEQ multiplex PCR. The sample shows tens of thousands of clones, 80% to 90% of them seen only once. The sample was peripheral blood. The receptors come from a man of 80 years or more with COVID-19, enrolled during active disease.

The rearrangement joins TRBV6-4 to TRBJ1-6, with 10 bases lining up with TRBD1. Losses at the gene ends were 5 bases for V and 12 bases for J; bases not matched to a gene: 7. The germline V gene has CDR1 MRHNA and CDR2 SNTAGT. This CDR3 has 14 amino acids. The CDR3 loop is CASSLDRGRGPLHF. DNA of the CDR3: TGTGCCAGCAGTCTCGACAGGGGGCGCGGACCCCTCCACTTT.

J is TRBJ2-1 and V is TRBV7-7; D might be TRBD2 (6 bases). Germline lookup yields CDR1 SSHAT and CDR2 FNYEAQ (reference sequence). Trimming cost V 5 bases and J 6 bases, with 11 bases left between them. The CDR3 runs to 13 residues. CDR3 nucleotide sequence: TGTGCCAGCAGCGGGGACTCGCCCAATGAGCAGTTCTTC. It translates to CASSGDSPNEQFF.

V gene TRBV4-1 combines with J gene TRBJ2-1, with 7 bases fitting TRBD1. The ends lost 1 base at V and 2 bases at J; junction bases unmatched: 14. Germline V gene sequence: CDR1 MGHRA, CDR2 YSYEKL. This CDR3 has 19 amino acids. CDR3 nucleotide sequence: TGCGCCAGCAGCCAAGGGGAATGGCACAGGGGCACGGCCTACAATGAGCAGTTCTTC. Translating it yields CASSQGEWHRGTAYNEQFF.

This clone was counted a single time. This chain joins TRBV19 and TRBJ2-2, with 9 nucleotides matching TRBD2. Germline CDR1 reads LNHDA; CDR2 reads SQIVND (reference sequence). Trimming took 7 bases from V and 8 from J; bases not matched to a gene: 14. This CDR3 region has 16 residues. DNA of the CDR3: TGTGCCAGTATCGGAACCGGGACTAGCTTAGCGGGGGAGCTGTTTTTT. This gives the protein CASIGTGTSLAGELFF.

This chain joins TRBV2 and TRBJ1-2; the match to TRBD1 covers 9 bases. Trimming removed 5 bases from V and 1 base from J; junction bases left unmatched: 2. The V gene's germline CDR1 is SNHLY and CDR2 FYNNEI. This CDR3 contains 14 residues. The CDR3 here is CASSRQGVNYGYTF. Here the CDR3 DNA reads TGTGCCAGCAGTAGACAGGGGGTTAACTATGGCTACACCTTC.

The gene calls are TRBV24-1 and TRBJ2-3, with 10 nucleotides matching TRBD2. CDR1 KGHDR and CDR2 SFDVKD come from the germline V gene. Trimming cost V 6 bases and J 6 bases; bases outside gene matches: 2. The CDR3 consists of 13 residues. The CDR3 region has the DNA TGTGCCACCAGTCGACTAGCGGGCGATACGCAGTATTTT. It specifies CATSRLAGDTQYF.

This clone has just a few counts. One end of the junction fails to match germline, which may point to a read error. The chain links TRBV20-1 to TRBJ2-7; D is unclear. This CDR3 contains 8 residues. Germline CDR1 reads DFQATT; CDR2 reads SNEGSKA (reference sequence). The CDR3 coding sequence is TGCAGTGCTAGAGGATCGGTATTC. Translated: CSARGSVF.

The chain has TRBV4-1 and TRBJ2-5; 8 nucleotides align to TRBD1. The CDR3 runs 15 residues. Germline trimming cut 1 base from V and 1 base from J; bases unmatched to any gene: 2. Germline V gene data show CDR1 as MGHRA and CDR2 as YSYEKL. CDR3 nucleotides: TGCGCCAGCAGCCAAGGACAGGGGCCCCAAGAGACCCAGTACTTC. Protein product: CASSQGQGPQETQYF.

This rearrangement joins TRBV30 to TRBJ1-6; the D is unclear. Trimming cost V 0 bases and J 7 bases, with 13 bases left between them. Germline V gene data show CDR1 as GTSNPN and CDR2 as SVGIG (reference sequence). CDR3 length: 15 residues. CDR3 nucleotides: TGTGCCTGGAGTGTAAGGTCCCCGGGGAATTCACCCCTCCACTTT. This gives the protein CAWSVRSPGNSPLHF.

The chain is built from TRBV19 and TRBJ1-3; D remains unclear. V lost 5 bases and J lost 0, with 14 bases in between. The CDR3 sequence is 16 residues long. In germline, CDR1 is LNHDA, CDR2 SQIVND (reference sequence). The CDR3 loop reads CASSPRAGLSGNTIYF. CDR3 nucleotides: TGTGCCAGTAGTCCCCGGGCAGGACTCTCTGGAAACACCATATATTTT.

CDR3 loop: CASSGGFVVNSPLHF. In DNA form, the CDR3 reads TGCGCCAGCAGTGGAGGGTTTGTTGTTAATTCACCCCTCCACTTT. The V call is TRBV5-1, the J call TRBJ1-6; D is uncertain. Germline V gene sequence: CDR1 SGHRS, CDR2 YFSETQ. The CDR3 runs to 15 residues. Trimming stripped 5 bases from V and 6 bases from J, with 15 bases between.

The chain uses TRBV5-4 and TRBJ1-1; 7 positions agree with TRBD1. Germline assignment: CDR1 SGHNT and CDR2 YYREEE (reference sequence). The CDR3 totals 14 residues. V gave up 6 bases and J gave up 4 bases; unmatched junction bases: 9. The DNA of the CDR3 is TGTGCCAGCACCCAACAGGGGATCCCCACTGAAGCTTTCTTT. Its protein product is CASTQQGIPTEAFF.

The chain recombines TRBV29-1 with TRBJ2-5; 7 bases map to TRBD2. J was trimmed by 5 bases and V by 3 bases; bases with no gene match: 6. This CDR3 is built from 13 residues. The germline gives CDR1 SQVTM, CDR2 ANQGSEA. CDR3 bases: TGCAGCGTTGATGGGGGGGTGTGGGAGACCCAGTACTTC. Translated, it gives CSVDGGVWETQYF.

The CDR3 sequence: CASRGQAYNEQFF. CDR3 coding DNA: TGTGCCAGCAGGGGACAAGCCTACAATGAGCAGTTCTTC. The genes are TRBV14 and TRBJ2-1; maybe TRBD1 (6 bases). The CDR3 totals 13 residues. The germline V gene encodes CDR1 SGHDN and CDR2 FVKESK. V was cut by 6 bases and J by 2 bases, with 8 bases left in between.